This TCR beta chain comes out of a study of vaccination and CD4 T cells after COVID-19. Study-wide context: Overlapping spike peptides served as the stimulus for the cells. These peptides came from SARS-CoV-2 and from the common cold coronaviruses HCoV-NL63, HCoV-OC43 and HCoV-229E. Study-wide findings and caveats: With convalescent patients, a median about 84% of reactive clones emerged solely after vaccination.

The sample's treatment: roughly 10-day PBMC culture with coronavirus spike peptide pools or control peptides (ViraFEST assay). Positive PCR tests came between March and December 2020, ahead of the US Alpha, Beta and Delta variants. Cultures got half-medium changes with IL-2 on days 3 and 7. V was pared by 2 bases and J by 2 bases, with 15 bases between. This CDR3 is 15 amino acids long. In germline, CDR1 is DFQATT, CDR2 SNEGSKA (reference sequence). The Oncomine TCR Beta short-read assay was what sequenced the DNA obtained from cultured CD4+ T cells. Each CDR3 protein is one row after TCRdb ran MiXCR on the PCR reads. The sample lists roughly 15,000 distinct CDR3 sequences; approximately 30% were seen once. In its sample, this clonotype was seen a few times. Its antigen remains unidentified.

Sequencing was done on a sample of cultured CD4+ T cells from blood. The sequence was collected from a human donor with COVID-19. This rearrangement joins TRBV20-1 to TRBJ1-1; no clear D. CDR3 DNA: TGCAGTGCTAGACCCCCCCGCGCGGGCAACACTGAAGCTTTCTTT. This translates into CSARPPRAGNTEAFF.